This is a list of T cell receptor beta chains from one sample in a study of T cells of healthy individuals. TCRdb re-called the 5' RACE reads with MiXCR, one entry per CDR3 protein. The sample shows around 53,000 distinct CDR3 sequences, over 12% of them seen only once. The receptors stem from a human donor in good health. Both conserved end residues are part of each CDR3. D genes are given only for firm matches. Clone size is stated in some rows and not others, as once, few, many or a class when expanded.

d_gene: NA
v_gene: TRBV4-1
abundance: medium-sized
j_gene: TRBJ1-2
CDR3nt: TGCGCCAGCAGGGGCTATGGCTACACCTTC
CDR3aa: CASRGYGYTF

d_gene: TRBD1
v_gene: TRBV7-2
abundance: NA
j_gene: TRBJ2-5
CDR3nt: TGTGCCAGCAGCCAGGACAGGGGGCCAGAGACCCAGTACTTC
CDR3aa: CASSQDRGPETQYF

d_gene: NA
v_gene: TRBV20-1
abundance: NA
j_gene: TRBJ2-7
CDR3nt: TGCAGTGCTAGCGAGGTACCCTACGAGCAGTACTTC
CDR3aa: CSASEVPYEQYF

d_gene: NA
v_gene: TRBV19
abundance: NA
j_gene: TRBJ1-3
CDR3nt: TGTGCCAGTAGTATTCTCCAGACGGCGGCTGGAAACACCATATATTTT
CDR3aa: CASSILQTAAGNTIYF

d_gene: TRBD2
v_gene: TRBV7-8
abundance: many
j_gene: TRBJ2-3
CDR3nt: TGTGCCAGCAGCGGGGGGGGGGGTTGGACAGATACGCAGTATTTT
CDR3aa: CASSGGGGWTDTQYF

d_gene: NA
v_gene: TRBV7-2
abundance: NA
j_gene: TRBJ1-5
CDR3nt: TGTGCCAGCAGCCCACAGGGTTCTCAGCCCCAGCATTTT
CDR3aa: CASSPQGSQPQHF

d_gene: NA
v_gene: TRBV7-2
abundance: many
j_gene: TRBJ1-2
CDR3nt: TGTGCCAGCAGCGACGCCGGCGGGTACTATGGCTACACCTTC
CDR3aa: CASSDAGGYYGYTF

d_gene: NA
v_gene: TRBV7-2
abundance: NA
j_gene: TRBJ1-3
CDR3nt: TGTGCCAGCAGCTTAACGGTTCGCACCATATATTTT
CDR3aa: CASSLTVRTIYF

d_gene: NA
v_gene: TRBV10-3
abundance: many
j_gene: TRBJ2-6
CDR3nt: TGTGCCATCAGGATAGACAGCTCTGGGGCCAACGTCCTGACTTTC
CDR3aa: CAIRIDSSGANVLTF

d_gene: TRBD1
v_gene: TRBV20-1
abundance: many
j_gene: TRBJ1-5
CDR3nt: TGCAGTGCTAGAACAGGGGGCGAATGGGGCAATCAGCCCCAGCATTTT
CDR3aa: CSARTGGEWGNQPQHF

d_gene: NA
v_gene: TRBV20-1
abundance: many
j_gene: TRBJ2-7
CDR3nt: TGCAGTGCTTACCTAGCGAGGGGTACCTACGAGCAGTACTTC
CDR3aa: CSAYLARGTYEQYF

d_gene: NA
v_gene: TRBV6-2/TRBV6-3
abundance: many
j_gene: TRBJ1-6
CDR3nt: TGTGCCAGCAGTTACTCGACCCCACCCCTCCACTTT
CDR3aa: CASSYSTPPLHF

d_gene: NA
v_gene: TRBV6-1
abundance: many
j_gene: TRBJ2-1
CDR3nt: TGTGCCAGCAGTGAAGCGCTAGGGCTGAACTCCTACAATGAGCAGTTCTTC
CDR3aa: CASSEALGLNSYNEQFF

d_gene: TRBD1
v_gene: TRBV12-3/TRBV12-4
abundance: NA
j_gene: TRBJ1-1
CDR3nt: TGTGCCAGCAGTACGGGACAGGAGAACACTGAAGCTTTCTTT
CDR3aa: CASSTGQENTEAFF

d_gene: NA
v_gene: TRBV6-6
abundance: few
j_gene: TRBJ1-4
CDR3nt: TGTGCCGCACAGCCCAGATCAGATAATGAAAAACTGTTTTTT
CDR3aa: CAAQPRSDNEKLFF

d_gene: NA
v_gene: TRBV7-2
abundance: few
j_gene: TRBJ1-5
CDR3nt: TGTGCCAGCAGCTTTGGGCCAAATCAGCCCCAGCATTTT
CDR3aa: CASSFGPNQPQHF

d_gene: NA
v_gene: TRBV2
abundance: many
j_gene: TRBJ1-2
CDR3nt: TGTGCCAGCTCGCATATCCTCGACTACACCTTC
CDR3aa: CASSHILDYTF

d_gene: NA
v_gene: TRBV18
abundance: many
j_gene: TRBJ1-1
CDR3nt: TGTGCCAGCTCACCCCTCGCCACATTGAACACTGAAGCTTTCTTT
CDR3aa: CASSPLATLNTEAFF

d_gene: TRBD1
v_gene: TRBV4-1
abundance: many
j_gene: TRBJ1-1
CDR3nt: TGCGCCAGCAGCCAGGACAACAGGGGGTTGTACACTGAAGCTTTCTTT
CDR3aa: CASSQDNRGLYTEAFF

d_gene: NA
v_gene: TRBV24-1
abundance: few
j_gene: TRBJ2-1
CDR3nt: TGTGCCACCAGTGAGACGGGAGAATCCTACAATGAGCAGTTCTTC
CDR3aa: CATSETGESYNEQFF

d_gene: NA
v_gene: TRBV20-1
abundance: few
j_gene: TRBJ1-2
CDR3nt: TGCAGTGCTCCCAACCCGACAGGCAATGGCTACACCTTC
CDR3aa: CSAPNPTGNGYTF

d_gene: TRBD2
v_gene: TRBV23-1
abundance: few
j_gene: TRBJ2-5
CDR3nt: TGCGCCAGCAGCTTAAGTACCGGGACTAGACAAGAGACCCAGTACTTC
CDR3aa: CASSLSTGTRQETQYF

d_gene: NA
v_gene: TRBV7-9
abundance: many
j_gene: TRBJ2-7
CDR3nt: TGTGCCAGCAGCTTAGAGGGGGGGCCCTCCTACGAGCAGTACTTC
CDR3aa: CASSLEGGPSYEQYF

d_gene: NA
v_gene: TRBV29-1
abundance: many
j_gene: TRBJ2-1
CDR3nt: TGCAGCGTTGAAGCGGCCGCGTACAATGAGCAGTTCTTC
CDR3aa: CSVEAAAYNEQFF

d_gene: NA
v_gene: TRBV6-5
abundance: few
j_gene: TRBJ1-3
CDR3nt: TGTGCCAGCAGTCCACCCTTAGGGGGGAGCTCTGGAAACACCATATATTTT
CDR3aa: CASSPPLGGSSGNTIYF

d_gene: NA
v_gene: TRBV14
abundance: many
j_gene: TRBJ2-3
CDR3nt: TGTGCCAGCAGCCAAGATAGATCGGCCGATACGCAGTATTTT
CDR3aa: CASSQDRSADTQYF

d_gene: NA
v_gene: TRBV29-1
abundance: NA
j_gene: TRBJ2-1
CDR3nt: TGCAGCGGGACTATTTACAATGAGCAGTTCTTC
CDR3aa: CSGTIYNEQFF

d_gene: NA
v_gene: TRBV5-5
abundance: NA
j_gene: TRBJ1-1
CDR3nt: TGTGCCAGCAGCCGAGGCTCCTCCCAAACTGAAGCTTTCTTT
CDR3aa: CASSRGSSQTEAFF

d_gene: NA
v_gene: TRBV6-6
abundance: many
j_gene: TRBJ1-2
CDR3nt: TGTGCCAGCAGTTACTCGAGTCGGACGGAACAGTCGGTTGGCTACACCTTC
CDR3aa: CASSYSSRTEQSVGYTF

d_gene: NA
v_gene: TRBV6-1
abundance: many
j_gene: TRBJ1-6
CDR3nt: TGTGCCACCCAATCGGACAGCTATAATTCACCCCTCCACTTT
CDR3aa: CATQSDSYNSPLHF

d_gene: TRBD2
v_gene: TRBV18
abundance: many
j_gene: TRBJ2-3
CDR3nt: TGTGCCAGCTCACCTTCGGGGGGGAGACAAGATACGCAGTATTTT
CDR3aa: CASSPSGGRQDTQYF

d_gene: TRBD1
v_gene: TRBV12-5
abundance: many
j_gene: TRBJ2-7
CDR3nt: TGTGCTAGTGGTCCGAGGACAGGGGTCCACGAGCAGTACTTC
CDR3aa: CASGPRTGVHEQYF

d_gene: NA
v_gene: TRBV12-3/TRBV12-4
abundance: NA
j_gene: TRBJ2-1
CDR3nt: TGTGCCAGCAGTTTTCGGTGGGAGCAGTTCTTC
CDR3aa: CASSFRWEQFF

d_gene: TRBD2
v_gene: TRBV29-1
abundance: NA
j_gene: TRBJ2-7
CDR3nt: TGCAGCGTTGAACGGGGGAGCGGAGCGGGGAACGAGCAGTACTTC
CDR3aa: CSVERGSGAGNEQYF

d_gene: NA
v_gene: TRBV29-1
abundance: many
j_gene: TRBJ1-4
CDR3nt: TGCAGCGTACTACCCGATTTTGATAATGAAAAACTGTTTTTT
CDR3aa: CSVLPDFDNEKLFF

d_gene: TRBD1
v_gene: TRBV29-1
abundance: few
j_gene: TRBJ2-7
CDR3nt: TGCAGCGGAGGGACAGAGTTATACGAGCAGTACTTC
CDR3aa: CSGGTELYEQYF

d_gene: NA
v_gene: TRBV3-1
abundance: NA
j_gene: TRBJ1-2
CDR3nt: TGTGCCAGCAGCCAATCTGCAGGGAGCTATGGCTACACCTTC
CDR3aa: CASSQSAGSYGYTF

d_gene: TRBD2
v_gene: TRBV13
abundance: many
j_gene: TRBJ2-4
CDR3nt: TGTGCCAGCAGGAAAGCCGGGACTAGAGGCATTCAGTACTTC
CDR3aa: CASRKAGTRGIQYF

d_gene: NA
v_gene: TRBV11-1
abundance: NA
j_gene: TRBJ2-3
CDR3nt: TGTGCCAGCAGCTCACCCTTAGAGGGGGCAGATACGCAGTATTTT
CDR3aa: CASSSPLEGADTQYF

d_gene: NA
v_gene: TRBV7-3
abundance: many
j_gene: TRBJ2-1
CDR3nt: TGTGCCAGCAGCCCAGGATCGTCGGCCTACAATGAGCAGTTCTTC
CDR3aa: CASSPGSSAYNEQFF

d_gene: NA
v_gene: TRBV7-2
abundance: NA
j_gene: TRBJ2-7
CDR3nt: TGTGCCAGCAGCTTGGGGTTTTACGAGCAGTACTTC
CDR3aa: CASSLGFYEQYF

d_gene: TRBD1
v_gene: TRBV2
abundance: few
j_gene: TRBJ2-5
CDR3nt: TGTGCCAGTCCCGGGACAGGGGTGAAAGAGACCCAGTACTTC
CDR3aa: CASPGTGVKETQYF

d_gene: TRBD1
v_gene: TRBV5-5
abundance: medium-sized
j_gene: TRBJ1-5
CDR3nt: TGTGCCAGCAGCTTGGGTACAGGGGATCAGCCCCAGCATTTT
CDR3aa: CASSLGTGDQPQHF

d_gene: NA
v_gene: TRBV29-1
abundance: NA
j_gene: TRBJ2-7
CDR3nt: TGCAGCGTTAGAGGGGCGGACTTGGGCGTTTCCTACGAGCAGTACTTC
CDR3aa: CSVRGADLGVSYEQYF

d_gene: NA
v_gene: TRBV20-1
abundance: many
j_gene: TRBJ1-6
CDR3nt: TGCAGTGCCTACCGCTGGACAGACGTTAATTCACCCCTCCACTTT
CDR3aa: CSAYRWTDVNSPLHF